The 28 T cell receptor beta chains reported below all come from one sample, sequenced in a study of early T cells in non-severe SARS-CoV-2 infection. TCRdb redid the calling of the 5' RACE reads with MiXCR, one entry per CDR3 protein. Of roughly 69,000 distinct CDR3 sequences in the sample, approximately 11% were seen once. The sample here was whole blood, taken at baseline. These receptors were taken from an adult who was a healthcare worker with PCR-confirmed SARS-CoV-2 infection or an uninfected control (not recorded which).

This sequence joins TRBV28 and TRBJ1-1; D is unclear. The CDR3 extends over 11 amino acids. Trimming cost V 3 bases and J 4 bases, with 3 bases left between them. Germline CDR1 is MDHEN and CDR2 is SYDVKM. CDR3 residues: CASSLATEAFF. The CDR3 bases are TGTGCCAGCAGTTTGGCCACTGAAGCTTTCTTT.

This clonotype showed up many times. The rearrangement links TRBV29-1 to TRBJ2-3; no reliable D call. Between the trimmed V and J ends, which lost 8 bases and 7 bases, there was a span of 7 bases. Per germline, CDR1 SQVTM and CDR2 ANQGSEA. This CDR3 has 9 residues. The CDR3 DNA is TGCAGCCCTTGGAATACGCAGTATTTT. Protein sequence: CSPWNTQYF.

This clonotype was observed many times. The genes are TRBV7-9 and TRBJ1-2; TRBD1 matches at 9 bases. V lost 5 bases and J lost 7; bases outside the gene matches: 5. The CDR3 is 13 residues long. Germline CDR1 is SEHNR and CDR2 is FQNEAQ (reference sequence). The CDR3 reads CASSKGQGTGYTF. In nucleotides, the CDR3 is TGTGCCAGCAGCAAAGGACAGGGGACTGGCTACACCTTC.

The J gene is TRBJ2-7, the V gene TRBV5-6; weak D call: TRBD1 (5 bases). V lost 0 bases and J lost 4, with 11 bases in between. CDR3 size: 14 residues. The germline V gene encodes CDR1 SGHDT and CDR2 YYEEEE. The CDR3: CASSLAQAPYEQYF. The CDR3, as DNA: TGTGCCAGCAGCTTGGCACAGGCACCATACGAGCAGTACTTC.

The chain uses TRBV28 and TRBJ2-1; D is uncertain. CDR3 length: 15 amino acids. V lost 4 bases, J lost 6 bases, and 16 bases lay in between. Germline CDR1 is MDHEN and CDR2 is SYDVKM. CDR3 sequence reads: CASSSADLRTNEQFF. The CDR3 DNA reads as TGTGCCAGCAGTTCAGCAGACCTTCGGACCAATGAGCAGTTCTTC.

This clonotype has just a few counts. This chain joins TRBV7-3 and TRBJ1-1, with a tentative D call TRBD1 (5 bases). CDR1 is SGHTA and CDR2 is FQGTGA in the germline V gene. CDR3 length: 13 amino acids. The ends were cut back, 5 bases at V and 3 bases at J, with 10 bases in the middle. The CDR3 sequence: CASSHLGDTEAFF. The DNA for the CDR3 is TGTGCCAGCAGCCACTTGGGGGACACTGAAGCTTTCTTT.

This clonotype occurred many times. The gene calls are TRBV7-6 and TRBJ2-2, with D possibly being TRBD1 (6 bases). Deletions cut 4 bases from V and 4 bases from J, with 13 bases between. Germline V gene data show CDR1 as SGHVS and CDR2 as FNYEAQ. CDR3 length: 15 residues. This CDR3 is CASSWGPSGTGELFF. Here the CDR3 DNA reads TGTGCCAGCAGCTGGGGGCCGTCGGGCACCGGGGAGCTGTTTTTT.

The rearrangement links TRBV7-9 to TRBJ1-1; D possibly corresponds to TRBD1 (6 bases). This CDR3 is built from 14 residues. Germline lookup yields CDR1 SEHNR and CDR2 FQNEAQ (reference sequence). Trimming stripped 1 base from V and 5 bases from J, with 11 bases between. Here the CDR3 reads CASSLVQGTTEAFF. The CDR3 DNA follows: TGTGCCAGCAGCTTAGTTCAGGGGACGACTGAAGCTTTCTTT.

This clonotype was detected ten times or more. The chain is built from TRBV6-6 and TRBJ2-6; 8 bases align to TRBD1. CDR1 is MNHNY, CDR2 SVGAGI, per germline (reference sequence). Germline trimming cut 6 bases from V and 2 bases from J; bases unmatched to any gene: 18. The CDR3 consists of 20 residues. The CDR3: CASSPIGRTGRPPGANVLTF. The CDR3 nucleotides read TGTGCCAGCAGCCCTATCGGCCGGACAGGGCGTCCCCCTGGGGCCAACGTCCTGACTTTC.

Many counts were recorded for this clonotype. This chain joins TRBV14 and TRBJ2-1; the match to TRBD1 covers 8 bases. Germline V lookup: CDR1 SGHDN, CDR2 FVKESK. This CDR3 contains 15 residues. V shed 4 bases and J 0 bases; nucleotides not matched to a gene: 2. This CDR3 reads CASSPGGFSYNEQFF. DNA for the CDR3: TGTGCCAGCAGCCCAGGGGGCTTCTCCTACAATGAGCAGTTCTTC.

This clonotype was recorded many times. The chain has TRBV18 and TRBJ2-5; D tentatively fits TRBD1 or TRBD2 (5 bases each). The V gene's germline CDR1 is KGHSH and CDR2 LQKENI. V lost 3 bases and J lost 3, with 8 bases in between. The CDR3 is made up of 13 amino acids. CDR3 in amino acids: CASSPGEKETQYF. The CDR3 nucleotides read TGTGCCAGCTCACCGGGGGAAAAAGAGACCCAGTACTTC. Filled out from reference TRBV18 and TRBJ2-5, the complete variable domain reads NAGVMQNPRHLVRRRGQEARLRCSPMKGHSHVYWYRQLPEEGLKFMVYLQKENIIDESGMPKERFSAEFPKEGPSILRIQQVVRGDSAAYFCASSPGEKETQYFGPGTRLLVL.

This clonotype has just a few counts. V and J are TRBV6-1 and TRBJ2-1, with TRBD1 matching 7 bases. Germline V gene sequence: CDR1 MNHNS, CDR2 SASEGT. V trimming: 2 bases; J trimming: 4 bases; junction bases outside the gene matches: 5. The CDR3 extends over 15 amino acids. The DNA of the CDR3 is TGTGCCAGCAGTGAACCCCCAGGGGGTTACAATGAGCAGTTCTTC. It codes for CASSEPPGGYNEQFF.

This chain connects TRBV24-1 to TRBJ2-1, with D possibly matching TRBD2 (5 bases). From germline, CDR1 is KGHDR and CDR2 SFDVKD. Trimming stripped 2 bases from V and 5 bases from J, with 15 bases between. The length of the CDR3 is 16 residues. In DNA, the CDR3 is TGTGCCACCAGTGATTCGGTGGCGGGCGGAAACAATGAGCAGTTCTTC. This encodes CATSDSVAGGNNEQFF.

This clonotype appeared many times. The chain joins TRBV7-8 to TRBJ2-3, with 15 nucleotides matching TRBD2. The CDR3 spans 16 residues. Trimming cost V 5 bases and J 6 bases; bases outside gene matches: 6. Germline-derived CDR1 and CDR2 are SGHVS and FQNEAQ. The CDR3, as DNA: TGTGCCAGCAGCCCGGGACTAGCGGGGGGTTCGGATACGCAGTATTTT. It codes for CASSPGLAGGSDTQYF. The full variable domain, its missing parts supplied by reference TRBV7-8 and TRBJ2-3, is GAGVSQSPRYKVAKRGQDVALRCDPISGHVSLFWYQQALGQGPEFLTYFQNEAQLDKSGLPSDRFFAERPEGSVSTLKIQRTQQEDSAVYLCASSPGLAGGSDTQYFGPGTRLTVL.

The V and J genes are TRBV20-1 and TRBJ2-7; 12 nucleotides align to TRBD2. The CDR3 length is 15 residues. Trimming removed 5 bases from V and 2 bases from J; junction bases left unmatched: 7. Germline loops: CDR1 DFQATT, CDR2 SNEGSKA (reference sequence). CDR3 bases: TGCAGTGCTGCATCTAGCGGGAGGGCTACCTACGAGCAGTACTTC. It yields the protein CSAASSGRATYEQYF.

The chain has TRBV28 and TRBJ1-1, with a possible D match to TRBD1 (5 bases). Germline V gene sequence: CDR1 MDHEN, CDR2 SYDVKM. Trimming removed 6 bases from V and 3 bases from J, with 14 bases in between. CDR3 length equals 14 residues. The CDR3 loop is CASSLDRGYTEAFF. In nucleotides, the CDR3 is TGTGCCAGCAGCCTTGATCGGGGGTACACTGAAGCTTTCTTT. The full variable domain, its missing parts supplied by reference TRBV28 and TRBJ1-1, is DVKVTQSSRYLVKRTGEKVFLECVQDMDHENMFWYRQDPGLGLRLIYFSYDVKMKEKGDIPEGYSVSREKKERFSLILESASTNQTSMYLCASSLDRGYTEAFFGQGTRLTVV.

Many counts were recorded for this clonotype. This sequence joins TRBV12-3 or TRBV12-4 and TRBJ2-7; D is ambiguous. V was shortened by 5 bases and J by 3 bases, with 8 bases between the two germline ends. The CDR3 extends over 12 amino acids. This CDR3 reads CASSTSSYEQYF. CDR3 DNA sequence: TGTGCCAGCAGTACCTCCAGCTACGAGCAGTACTTC.

V usage is TRBV28 and J usage is TRBJ2-7, with unresolved D. V lost 3 bases, J lost 2 bases, and 11 bases lay in between. CDR1 MDHEN and CDR2 SYDVKM come from the germline V gene. The CDR3 loop spans 14 amino acids. As DNA, the CDR3 is TGTGCCAGCAGTTTCGGGCAGAGGCCCTACGAGCAGTACTTC. Translated: CASSFGQRPYEQYF.

This clonotype occurred many times. The chain combines TRBV7-6 with TRBJ2-5, with D unclear. V lost 1 base and J 5 bases, leaving 8 bases between the germline ends. Germline V lookup: CDR1 SGHVS, CDR2 FNYEAQ. The CDR3 runs 13 residues. CDR3 DNA: TGTGCCAGCAGCTTAGGAGAGTGGGAGACCCAGTACTTC. This encodes CASSLGEWETQYF. Variable domain in full (rest from reference TRBV7-6 and TRBJ2-5): GAGVSQSPRYKVTKRGQDVALRCDPISGHVSLYWYRQALGQGPEFLTYFNYEAQQDKSGLPNDRFSAERPEGSISTLTIQRTEQRDSAMYRCASSLGEWETQYFGPGTRLLVL.

CDR3 sequence reads: CASSQGYNEQFF. The CDR3, as DNA: TGTGCCAGCAGTCAAGGGTACAATGAGCAGTTCTTC. This chain joins TRBV28 and TRBJ2-1; D is ambiguous. Germline-derived CDR1 and CDR2 are MDHEN and SYDVKM. V lost 5 bases, J lost 4 bases, and 6 bases lay in between. The CDR3 loop spans 12 amino acids.

In this sample, this clonotype turned up many times. The rearrangement links TRBV6-5 to TRBJ1-2; 7 positions agree with TRBD1. J was trimmed by 2 bases and V by 0 bases; bases with no gene match: 3. In germline, CDR1 is MNHEY, CDR2 SVGAGI. The CDR3 contains 15 residues. CDR3 coding DNA: TGTGCCAGCAGTTACTCGAGACAGGGAAACTATGGCTACACCTTC. Translated: CASSYSRQGNYGYTF.

This clonotype was recorded a few times. The chain combines TRBV29-1 with TRBJ1-4; no reliable D call. Germline lookup yields CDR1 SQVTM and CDR2 ANQGSEA. Trimming left V 7 bases short and J 6 bases short, with 6 bases between. The CDR3 spans 10 residues. The CDR3 spells CSGFDEKLFF. Here the CDR3 DNA reads TGCAGCGGCTTTGATGAAAAACTGTTTTTT.

This clonotype came up many times. V is TRBV6-2 or TRBV6-3 and J is TRBJ1-5; unclear D gene. CDR1 MNHEY and CDR2 SVGEGT come from the germline V gene. The length of the CDR3 is 17 residues. V gave up 2 bases and J gave up 3 bases, with 17 bases separating them. CDR3 coding DNA: TGTGCCAGCAGTTACAAGACACGGGATGGTGTCAATCAGCCCCAGCATTTT. This encodes CASSYKTRDGVNQPQHF.

This clonotype was observed a handful of times. The CDR3 is CASSYNAASGNTIYF. DNA of the CDR3: TGTGCCAGCAGTTACAATGCAGCATCTGGAAACACCATATATTTT. V is TRBV6-5 and J is TRBJ1-3; D unresolved. This CDR3 contains 15 residues. The germline V gene has CDR1 MNHEY and CDR2 SVGAGI. V gave up 2 bases and J gave up 1 base, with 9 bases separating them.

This clonotype was recorded at least ten times. The chain has TRBV28 and TRBJ2-5; 12 nucleotides agree with TRBD2. CDR3 length: 16 residues. CDR1 is MDHEN and CDR2 is SYDVKM in the germline V gene. With V trimmed by 4 bases and J by 1 base, 4 bases remained unmatched. In nucleotides, the CDR3 is TGTGCCAGCAGTTCAGGGACTAGCGGGTTCCAAGAGACCCAGTACTTC. Amino acid sequence: CASSSGTSGFQETQYF.

The rearrangement joins TRBV5-1 to TRBJ2-2, with D uncertain. The ends were cut back, 7 bases at V and 2 bases at J, with 15 bases in the middle. CDR1 and CDR2 (germline): SGHRS, YFSETQ. CDR3 length: 15 amino acids. The CDR3 sequence is CASSPRDPNTGELFF. The CDR3 DNA reads as TGCGCCAGCTCCCCAAGGGATCCCAACACCGGGGAGCTGTTTTTT.

This clonotype was detected only a few times. The V gene is TRBV5-1, the J gene TRBJ1-2; no definite D call. The CDR3 length is 14 residues. V lost 5 bases, J lost 3 bases, and 14 bases lay in between. Germline CDR1 reads SGHRS; CDR2 reads YFSETQ. The CDR3 nucleotides read TGCGCCAGCAGTCCAAGTGGTGGGGACTATGGCTACACCTTC. Translation: CASSPSGGDYGYTF.

This clonotype was found many times. The rearrangement links TRBV12-3 or TRBV12-4 to TRBJ1-2, with D uncertain. This CDR3 spans 11 amino acids. Trimming removed 6 bases from V and 4 bases from J, with 6 bases in between. In DNA form, the CDR3 reads TGTGCCAGCAGCTCCTTCTATGGCTACACCTTC. Protein product: CASSSFYGYTF.